This entry is about one T cell receptor (beta chain). Skipping T cell sorting, the study isolated total RNA directly from whole blood. The sample is drawn from a study of monozygotic twins with inflammatory bowel disease. TCRdb reworked the 5' RACE reads into one entry per CDR3 protein, no DNA. The sample spans approximately 400,000 distinct CDR3 sequences; the ten largest clones claim approximately 2.3%. Germline V gives CDR1 GTSNPN, CDR2 SVGIG (reference sequence). The CDR3 loop spans 12 amino acids. The source material was blood. The rearrangement joins TRBV30 to TRBJ1-2. This TCR was sampled from a human donor with ulcerative colitis or Crohn's disease, or a healthy co-twin of an affected twin (not recorded which). CDR3 sequence reads: CAWSWEAVGYTF.